This T cell receptor (beta chain) was obtained from a study of CD8+CD57+ T cells in acquired aplastic anemia. Turning to the study itself: Sorted CD4+ and CD8+ cells yielded roughly 3.5 ug of DNA on average. Study-wide points: Around 30 sequences, all CD8+ CDR3, were shared between patients and controls. Patients showed no significant difference from controls in CD8+ Simpson's diversity.

This CDR3 is built from 15 residues. From germline, CDR1 is MNHEY and CDR2 SVGEGT. The V and J ends lost 5 bases and 0 bases respectively, with 10 bases between them. Profiles of TCR beta VDJ and CDR3 were generated from a genomic DNA template. TCRdb passed the reads through MiXCR, listing each CDR3 protein once. Of about 170,000 distinct CDR3 sequences detected, roughly 48% appear once; the ten largest clones hold under 1.2%. On this clonotype: Its target is not known.

Before being chosen for sequencing, patients had shown CD8+CD57+ cell expansion by flow cytometry. Patients had not yet gotten any therapy when their blood was taken for sampling. This TCR was sampled from a human donor with aplastic anemia. The J gene is TRBJ1-4, the V gene TRBV6-2 or TRBV6-3; D uncertain. The sequencing sample was made of sorted CD4+, CD8+, or CD8+CD57+ T cells (not recorded which) from PBMCs. CDR3 loop: CASSRSIPTNEKLFF. The CDR3 DNA reads as TGTGCCAGCAGTCGCTCTATTCCAACTAATGAAAAACTGTTTTTT.